This T cell receptor beta chain was documented in a study of blood T cell repertoires in COVID-19. V lost 6 bases and J lost 4, with 13 bases in between. The germline V gene has CDR1 SGHDT and CDR2 YYEEEE. The CDR3 extends over 13 amino acids. This study enrolled people aged 18 to 89 from about 26 US geographic areas. Original processing methods: From reference gene primer amplification, estimates of nucleated cell counts were derived. The data were produced by immunoSEQ multiplex PCR, yet TCRdb's version contains in-frame clones alone and is incomplete. V and J calls and clone size are given by that table; D and trimming were obtained from the DNA. The sample consists of 200,000 or so clones, 70% to 90% of them appearing once.

The sample comprised PBMCs or T cells enriched from blood (not recorded which). This receptor was taken from a man aged 30 to 39 who had recovered from COVID-19. This sequence joins TRBV5-6 and TRBJ1-2; D remains ambiguous. DNA of the CDR3: TGTGCCAGCACGCTTGAACATCCCTATGGCTACACCTTC. Its translation: CASTLEHPYGYTF.